The clone carrying this TCR beta chain was found a few times. V was clipped by 6 bases and J by 1 base, with 10 bases between them. This CDR3 has 14 residues. Germline lookup yields CDR1 MNHEY and CDR2 SVGAGI. The data stem from a study of T cell responses to AZD1222 COVID-19 vaccine. Sequencing was performed with immunoSEQ multiplex PCR; in TCRdb, only in-frame clones are kept and a portion is missing. The profile shows 120,000 or so clones, approximately 88% of them singletons. The chain is built from TRBV6-5 and TRBJ2-1, with D perhaps matching TRBD1 (6 bases). The specimen comprised peripheral blood, sampled on day 0 of AZD1222 vaccination. The clonotype was recovered from an adult in good health. The CDR3 region has the DNA TGTGCCAGCAGGCACAGGGATTCCTACAATGAGCAGTTCTTC. This encodes CASRHRDSYNEQFF.